This T cell receptor (beta chain) originates from a study of cytomegalovirus exposure and HLA in healthy donors. Whole-study results and caveats: With high specificity and sensitivity, the classifier reportedly diagnosed cytomegalovirus status. Immune exposure information comprised only CMV serostatus. Per a prior analysis, the majority of TCR beta V segments were productive roughly 90% or roughly 30% of the time. An apparent linkage of common viral pathogens to several of the most significant clusters emerged in a later analysis.

There are 14 residues in the CDR3. Trimming at V came to 2 bases and at J to 3 bases, leaving 4 bases not matched to a gene. The germline V gene encodes CDR1 MNHEY and CDR2 SMNVEV (reference sequence). The primer mix had 60 Vbeta and 13 Jbeta primers. Clones were sequenced by immunoSEQ multiplex PCR, and TCRdb holds only the in-frame ones, with some missing. In the table there are under 200,000 clones, about 86% of which are singletons. This clone has a single count. What it binds is not known. V usage is TRBV27 and J usage is TRBJ2-7; 7 nucleotides match TRBD1. This clonotype originated in a woman aged 18-35 years in good health and CMV-seronegative. The specimen was PBMCs. The CDR3 DNA follows: TGTGCCAGCAGTTTAACGGACAGGAGCTACGAGCAGTACTTC. It codes for CASSLTDRSYEQYF.